The following is a TCR beta chain sequence with its context. The clone's antigen remains unknown. The input lacks base qualities; no much larger clone sits a single base away. This sample was taken from a study of blood T cell repertoires in COVID-19 (dated by TCRdb to the early 2020s). Regarding the study in general: Collaborator samples came from the United States, Italy and Spain and covered acute and convalescent phases of COVID-19. Where HLA class I and class II types were available, the types were taken from metadata supplied by the sample provider, not from assay-based typing. The dataset comprised deeply sampled blood TCRbeta repertoires from subjects exposed to, actively infected with, or recovered from COVID-19. The prospective study material was composed of cDNA or gDNA derived from T cells, B-cell-depleted T cells, or PBMCs. Samples came from the ongoing ImmuneRACE study (first 160 participants) plus 1,254 subjects from 6 global collaborators. The repertoires were released in a freely available public database meant as a resource for research on the immune response to SARS-CoV-2. The sample metadata nearly always contained a de-identified subject ID, COVID-19 status, age in years and sex. What the work shows at the level of the full study, not this receptor alone: Clinical and demographic metadata were provided uncurated, with the amount varying by source and participant.

Whole blood was collected in K2EDTA tubes by collaborating institutions according to the institutions' own protocols. Collaborator samples were shipped for TCRbeta analysis as frozen whole blood, isolated PBMCs, or DNA extracted from either sample type. The junction shows trimming of 0 bases on V and 6 bases on J, and the gene matches do not reach 1 base of it. Looking up the germline V gene yields CDR1 SGDLS and CDR2 YYNGEE. CDR3 length: 16 amino acids, cysteine to phenylalanine. Only the CDR3 portion is preserved as DNA: 48 bases, with reading frame beginning at the first base. TCRbeta CDR3 regions were amplified from genomic DNA using the immunoSEQ Assay, a bias-controlled multiplex PCR. The authors processed their data as follows. The number of nucleated cells in each sample was estimated from the amplification of reference gene primers within the assay. To quantify the absolute abundance of each unique TCRbeta CDR3 rearrangement, sequence reads were collapsed and filtered. For each sample, productive Simpson clonality was calculated as the square root of Simpson's diversity index over productive rearrangements. TCRdb limited this immuneACCESS table to in-frame rearrangements with V and J called. A share of clones is missing; checked studies link under half to unresolved V genes, and the rest is unexplained. Clonal size and the V and J genes are those of that table, whereas D and trimming came from the DNA. The sample includes 150,000 or so clones, with 81% observed a single time. About 8% of the sample lies in the top ten.

Sequenced: peripheral blood. This TCR was sampled from a human donor with acute or convalescent COVID-19. The donor label of this sample is uncertain. The chain was built from TRBV9 and TRBJ2-2; TRBD2 lines up with 14 middle nucleotides. The CDR3 protein sequence reads: CASSVGLAGGPGELFF. The DNA reads TGTGCCAGCAGCGTAGGACTAGCGGGGGGGCCCGGGGAGCTGTTTTTT.